These 32 T cell receptor beta chains came from one sample sequenced in a study of T-cell memory formation after mild COVID-19. TCRdb independently ran MiXCR on the 5' RACE reads; one entry per CDR3 protein. This table has tens of thousands of distinct CDR3 sequences, roughly 15% appearing once. Sequenced input: PBMCs or a T cell subset sorted from them (not recorded which). All receptors come from a young man who had mild COVID-19 (a few samples of this study predate the infection). Cell type and time point are not known.

This clonotype was detected ten times or more. CDR3 in amino acids: CSGRDSAEYF. The CDR3 DNA sequence: TGCAGCGGACGGGACAGTGCCGAGTACTTC. The V and J genes are TRBV29-1 and TRBJ2-4; 7 bases match TRBD1. CDR1 and CDR2 from the germline V gene are SQVTM and ANQGSEA. With 7 bases clipped from V and 14 bases from J, the junction kept 8 bases outside the gene matches. This CDR3 has 10 amino acids.

This clonotype was recorded at least ten times. V and J are TRBV12-3 or TRBV12-4 and TRBJ1-5, with a tentative D call TRBD1 (6 bases). This CDR3 spans 14 amino acids. V was cut by 7 bases and J by 6 bases, with 16 bases left in between. The CDR3 DNA follows: TGTGCCAGCACTATTGGGGGGGCTAGTCAGCCCCAGCATTTT. This encodes CASTIGGASQPQHF.

The chain recombines TRBV12-3 or TRBV12-4 with TRBJ2-7; D remains unclear. Trimming stripped 8 bases from V and 2 bases from J, with 10 bases between. This CDR3 is built from 12 residues. The CDR3 here is CASGDSPYEQYF. The CDR3 DNA reads TGTGCCAGCGGTGACTCCCCCTACGAGCAGTACTTC.

This clonotype was seen more than once but under ten times. The chain uses TRBV11-2 and TRBJ2-6; D might be TRBD2 (5 bases). V was trimmed by 1 base and J by 1 base, leaving 17 bases between them. Germline CDR1 is SGHAT and CDR2 is FQNNGV. The CDR3 totals 19 residues. The CDR3 region has the DNA TGTGCCAGCAGCTTAGTAATCGCCCCGAGGGTATCTGGGGCCAACGTCCTGACTTTC. It is translated as CASSLVIAPRVSGANVLTF. Full variable domain (rest looked up from reference TRBV11-2 and TRBJ2-6): EAGVAQSPRYKIIEKRQSVAFWCNPISGHATLYWYQQILGQGPKLLIQFQNNGVVDDSQLPKDRFSAERLKGVDSTLKIQPAKLEDSAVYLCASSLVIAPRVSGANVLTFGAGSRLTVL.

This clonotype was found a few times. V and J are TRBV11-2 and TRBJ2-7; possibly TRBD1 for D (6 bases). V was trimmed by 5 bases and J by 6 bases, leaving 14 bases between them. The V gene's germline CDR1 is SGHAT and CDR2 FQNNGV. This CDR3 region has 13 residues. The CDR3 DNA reads TGTGCCAGCAGCCCTACGTCAGGGGCCGAGCAGTACGTC. It encodes CASSPTSGAEQYV.

This clonotype was seen many times. The chain combines TRBV4-1 with TRBJ2-3; D not resolved. Germline-derived CDR1 and CDR2 are MGHRA and YSYEKL. This CDR3 has 13 amino acids. V lost 1 base and J 5 bases, leaving 7 bases between the germline ends. For the CDR3, the DNA is TGCGCCAGCAGCCAAGTCGAGAGAGATACGCAGTATTTT. This encodes CASSQVERDTQYF.

The chain employs TRBV18 and TRBJ2-1; possible D gene TRBD1, 6 bases. The CDR3 length is 14 residues. Germline V gene data show CDR1 as KGHSH and CDR2 as LQKENI. V lost 0 bases to trimming and J lost 8 bases, with 11 bases between them. The CDR3: CASSPPGASDEQFF. The CDR3, as DNA: TGTGCCAGCTCACCACCGGGGGCCTCGGATGAGCAGTTCTTC.

Only a few counts were recorded for this clonotype. The chain is built from TRBV4-1 and TRBJ2-2; D unresolved. Trimming took off 0 bases at V and 2 bases at J, with 4 bases between the two ends. Looked up from germline, CDR1 is MGHRA and CDR2 is YSYEKL. CDR3 size: 14 residues. The CDR3 nucleotides are TGCGCCAGCAGCCAAGAGGATAACACCGGGGAGCTGTTTTTT. It codes for CASSQEDNTGELFF.

The chain combines TRBV6-5 with TRBJ2-3, with 13 bases aligning to TRBD2. V was clipped by 4 bases and J by 4 bases; unmatched bases: 5. This CDR3 spans 16 amino acids. Germline loops: CDR1 MNHEY, CDR2 SVGAGI. Written as DNA, the CDR3 is TGTGCCAGCAGTTGGGGACTAGCGGGGATCGCAGATACGCAGTATTTT. Residues: CASSWGLAGIADTQYF.

This clonotype was observed many times. The rearrangement uses TRBV20-1 and TRBJ2-3; 9 bases map to TRBD2. V shed 2 bases, J shed 5 bases, and the junction held 11 bases outside the gene matches. The CDR3 is 16 residues long. Germline CDR1 reads DFQATT; CDR2 reads SNEGSKA (reference sequence). CDR3 bases: TGCAGTGCTAGACCGACTAGCGGATATGATAGAGATACGCAGTATTTT. Translating it yields CSARPTSGYDRDTQYF.

This clonotype occurred a few times. The chain carries TRBV20-1 and TRBJ1-5; D is undetermined. Trimming removed 6 bases from V and 0 bases from J, with 12 bases in between. Germline assignment: CDR1 DFQATT and CDR2 SNEGSKA (reference sequence). CDR3 length equals 14 residues. CDR3 coding DNA: TGCAGTGCCTCCGGGGTGTATAGCAATCAGCCCCAGCATTTT. Translating gives CSASGVYSNQPQHF.

The CDR3 spells CASSLQGTGEQYF. CDR3 nucleotides: TGTGCCAGCAGTTTGCAGGGGACGGGCGAGCAGTACTTC. V usage is TRBV27 and J usage is TRBJ2-7, with a possible D match to TRBD1 (6 bases). V lost 3 bases and J lost 6, with 12 bases in between. The CDR3 consists of 13 residues. The V gene's germline CDR1 is MNHEY and CDR2 SMNVEV (reference sequence).

This chain links TRBV4-2 with TRBJ1-5; possible D gene TRBD1, 6 bases. Trimming removed 0 bases from V and 6 bases from J, with 18 bases in between. Germline lookup yields CDR1 LGHNA and CDR2 YNFKEQ. The CDR3 runs 17 residues. CDR3 coding DNA: TGTGCCAGCAGCCAAGATTTGGGACACCTTGGGTTTCAGCCCCAGCATTTT. It is translated as CASSQDLGHLGFQPQHF.

This clonotype was observed at least ten times. This chain joins TRBV7-6 and TRBJ2-5; D perhaps matches TRBD2 (5 bases). Germline assignment: CDR1 SGHVS and CDR2 FNYEAQ. Trimming left V 5 bases short and J 5 bases short, with 12 bases between. This CDR3 contains 13 residues. The CDR3 DNA follows: TGTGCCAGCAGCCCGGGGTCTGGGGAGACCCAGTACTTC. Translation gives CASSPGSGETQYF.

In this sample, this clonotype turned up many times. The V and J genes are TRBV7-9 and TRBJ1-2, with D perhaps TRBD1 (6 bases). Germline CDR1 is SEHNR and CDR2 is FQNEAQ (reference sequence). This CDR3 has 13 amino acids. V shed 8 bases and J shed 8 bases, with 18 bases lying between them. CDR3 residues: CASEPGHGGGYTF. The CDR3, as DNA: TGTGCCAGCGAACCGGGACATGGAGGGGGCTACACCTTC.

V is TRBV7-9 and J is TRBJ2-7; 8 bases align to TRBD2. CDR1 is SEHNR, CDR2 FQNEAQ, per germline (reference sequence). CDR3 length equals 13 residues. V lost 6 bases to trimming and J lost 6 bases; unmatched junction nucleotides: 7. Here the CDR3 DNA reads TGTGCCAGCAGTTACGGGGGGGTCGGCGAGCAGTACGTC. This translates into CASSYGGVGEQYV.

The J gene is TRBJ2-7, the V gene TRBV19, with D unresolved. Germline V gene data show CDR1 as LNHDA and CDR2 as SQIVND (reference sequence). V lost 6 bases and J 2 bases, leaving 11 bases between the germline ends. There are 13 residues in the CDR3. The CDR3 region is CASSPGPAYEQYF. CDR3 coding DNA: TGTGCCAGTAGCCCCGGGCCTGCCTACGAGCAGTACTTC.

V and J are TRBV9 and TRBJ1-1; 7 bases map to TRBD1. The germline V gene has CDR1 SGDLS and CDR2 YYNGEE. This CDR3 spans 13 amino acids. Trimming at V came to 4 bases and at J to 5 bases, leaving 5 bases not matched to a gene. The CDR3: CASSSKTGTEAFF. CDR3 nucleotides: TGTGCCAGCAGCTCCAAGACAGGGACTGAAGCTTTCTTT.

This clonotype was observed a handful of times. V gene TRBV27 combines with J gene TRBJ2-7; no firm D call. The CDR3 contains 13 residues. Deletions cut 2 bases from V and 1 base from J, with 6 bases between. Germline V CDR1 and CDR2: MNHEY, SMNVEV (reference sequence). CDR3 sequence (DNA): TGTGCCAGCAGTTTAGGCAGATCCTACGAGCAGTACTTC. This sequence encodes CASSLGRSYEQYF.

The rearrangement uses TRBV4-1 and TRBJ2-3; D possibly matches TRBD1 or TRBD2 (7 bases each). The CDR3 sequence is 15 residues long. Looked up from germline, CDR1 is MGHRA and CDR2 is YSYEKL. V shed 0 bases and J shed 5 bases, with 12 bases lying between them. This CDR3 reads CASSQEARGGDTQYF. The CDR3 region has the DNA TGCGCCAGCAGCCAAGAGGCCAGGGGGGGAGATACGCAGTATTTT.

This clonotype was seen a handful of times. The CDR3, as DNA: TGTGCCAGCAGAGAGTGGGGGCTCGGCTACGAGCAGTACTTC. Encoded protein: CASREWGLGYEQYF. The chain has TRBV12-3 or TRBV12-4 and TRBJ2-7; the D gene is possibly TRBD1 (6 bases). The length of the CDR3 is 14 residues. V lost 6 bases, J lost 3 bases, and 15 bases lay in between.

This clonotype was seen a few times. The chain employs TRBV23-1 and TRBJ2-7; tentatively, D is TRBD1 (5 bases). TRBV23-1 is an ORF for which the function is uncertain. With 4 bases removed from V and 0 bases from J, the gap between germline ends came to 13 bases. CDR3 length: 15 amino acids. In DNA form, the CDR3 reads TGCGCCAGCAGTCGTGTACAGGAGAGCTCCTACGAGCAGTACTTC. Its protein product is CASSRVQESSYEQYF.

This clonotype has more than one count but fewer than ten. V is TRBV20-1 and J is TRBJ2-5; D is ambiguous. Germline CDR1 reads DFQATT; CDR2 reads SNEGSKA (reference sequence). V was trimmed by 2 bases and J by 9 bases, leaving 4 bases between them. This CDR3 has 9 residues. The CDR3 DNA reads TGCAGTGCTAGAATGGCCCAGTACTTC. The encoded protein is CSARMAQYF.

In its sample, this clonotype was seen a few times. The chain has TRBV10-3 and TRBJ2-7; 7 nucleotides agree with TRBD1. The CDR3 consists of 16 residues. Germline V CDR1 and CDR2: ENHRY, SYGVKD. V dropped 5 bases and J dropped 6; count of bases not matched to a gene: 16. The DNA for the CDR3 is TGTGCCATCAGTCTTAGGACAGGTCGACCCTCGGGCGAGCAGTACTTC. Amino acid sequence: CAISLRTGRPSGEQYF.

This clonotype was counted a few times. The rearrangement uses TRBV7-9 and TRBJ2-3; D is perhaps TRBD1 (6 bases). CDR1 and CDR2 from the germline V gene are SEHNR and FQNEAQ (reference sequence). The V end was cut by 5 bases, the J end by 2 bases, with 17 bases between. CDR3 size: 16 residues. The CDR3 reads CASSRGGHRNTDTQYF. CDR3 coding DNA: TGTGCCAGCAGCCGAGGGGGTCACAGAAACACAGATACGCAGTATTTT.

This clonotype was observed a few times. CDR3 bases: TGTGCCAGCAGAAGGAAGAAAGAGACCCAGTACTTC. This codes for CASRRKKETQYF. The chain employs TRBV7-9 and TRBJ2-5, with D hard to call. The germline gives CDR1 SEHNR, CDR2 FQNEAQ (reference sequence). This CDR3 comprises 12 residues. V was pared by 6 bases and J by 3 bases, with 8 bases between.

This clonotype was counted a few times. The chain carries TRBV10-3 and TRBJ2-1; possible D gene TRBD2, 5 bases. The length of the CDR3 is 17 residues. The germline V and J ends were trimmed by 10 bases and 2 bases, with 24 bases remaining between them. CDR1 is ENHRY and CDR2 is SYGVKD in the germline V gene. The CDR3 region is CATGVLGSRRTYNEQFF. The CDR3, as DNA: TGTGCCACCGGGGTCCTGGGGTCCAGGCGAACCTACAATGAGCAGTTCTTC.

The chain combines TRBV13 with TRBJ2-5; D possibly uses TRBD1 or TRBD2 (5 bases each). Trimming left V 0 bases short and J 5 bases short, with 16 bases between. This CDR3 is built from 16 residues. Germline-derived CDR1 and CDR2 are PRHDT and FYEKMQ (reference sequence). CDR3: CASSLGGTSRDETQYF. CDR3 nucleotides: TGTGCCAGCAGCTTAGGGGGGACGTCACGGGATGAGACCCAGTACTTC.

This clonotype was observed at least ten times. The chain employs TRBV7-2 and TRBJ2-3; the D is unclear. Trimming left V 2 bases short and J 2 bases short, with 8 bases between. Germline V lookup: CDR1 SGHTA, CDR2 FQGNSA. The CDR3 totals 14 residues. DNA of the CDR3: TGTGCCAGCAGCTTAAATGGTCTCACAGATACGCAGTATTTT. Protein: CASSLNGLTDTQYF.

This clonotype was seen many times. This CDR3 reads CASSFPGNREGRYNEQFF. Here the CDR3 DNA reads TGTGCCAGCAGCTTTCCCGGTAATCGGGAGGGTCGATACAATGAGCAGTTCTTC. V gene TRBV11-2 combines with J gene TRBJ2-1; 8 positions match TRBD2. Trimming cost V 3 bases and J 4 bases; bases outside gene matches: 14. This CDR3 is built from 18 residues. Germline V CDR1 and CDR2: SGHAT, FQNNGV. Based on the CDR3 plus reference TRBV11-2 and TRBJ2-1, the full variable domain is EAGVAQSPRYKIIEKRQSVAFWCNPISGHATLYWYQQILGQGPKLLIQFQNNGVVDDSQLPKDRFSAERLKGVDSTLKIQPAKLEDSAVYLCASSFPGNREGRYNEQFFGPGTRLTVL.

This clonotype was seen only a few times. The rearrangement joins TRBV7-8 to TRBJ1-3, with D possibly TRBD1 on 6 matching bases. CDR3 size: 15 residues. V was pared by 6 bases and J by 2 bases, with 14 bases between. CDR1 SGHVS and CDR2 FQNEAQ come from the germline V gene. The CDR3 here is CASRLSPGAGNTIYF. The CDR3 DNA sequence: TGTGCCAGCAGGCTTAGTCCAGGGGCTGGAAACACCATATATTTT.

Many counts were recorded for this clonotype. The chain joins TRBV4-1 to TRBJ2-3, with TRBD2 as a possible D gene (5 bases). The germline gives CDR1 MGHRA, CDR2 YSYEKL. Trimming cost V 0 bases and J 2 bases, with 12 bases left between them. The CDR3 contains 16 residues. The chain's CDR3 is CASSQESTGYTDTQYF. The CDR3 nucleotides are TGCGCCAGCAGCCAAGAGTCAACGGGGTACACAGATACGCAGTATTTT.